The 17 T cell receptor beta chains in this list originate from one sample, sequenced in a study of immune evolution from preneoplasia to lung adenocarcinoma. Only in-frame clones appear in the TCRdb table, and some are missing; sequencing was by immunoSEQ multiplex PCR. The table shows fewer than 9,500 clones, with roughly four fifths occurring only once. Specimen: FFPE invasive lung adenocarcinoma tissue. The source is a person aged 50 to 70 with lung adenocarcinoma.

This chain joins TRBV7-9 and TRBJ1-2; D unresolved. V shed 3 bases and J shed 6 bases, with 17 bases lying between them. Germline V gives CDR1 SEHNR, CDR2 FQNEAQ (reference sequence). The CDR3 is made up of 15 amino acids. CDR3 loop: CASSFVAPGRDGYTF. CDR3 DNA sequence: TGTGCCAGCAGCTTTGTCGCGCCCGGGCGGGATGGCTACACCTTC. The entire variable domain, with the rest obtained from reference TRBV7-9 and TRBJ1-2, is as follows: DTGVSQNPRHKITKRGQNVTFRCDPISEHNRLYWYRQTLGQGPEFLTYFQNEAQLEKSRLLSDRFSAERPKGSFSTLEIQRTEQGDSAMYLCASSFVAPGRDGYTFGSGTRLTVV.

This chain joins TRBV5-4 and TRBJ1-2; TRBD1 might be the D (6 bases). This CDR3 comprises 14 residues. The V and J ends lost 10 bases and 4 bases respectively, with 20 bases between them. Germline CDR1 is SGHNT and CDR2 is YYREEE (reference sequence). The CDR3: CAARNWGRSYGYTF. CDR3 nucleotide sequence: TGTGCCGCGCGAAATTGGGGGCGCAGCTATGGCTACACCTTC.

The rearrangement uses TRBV28 and TRBJ1-1; D possibly corresponds to TRBD1 (6 bases). Per germline, CDR1 MDHEN and CDR2 SYDVKM. This CDR3 comprises 19 residues. The V and J ends lost 5 bases and 2 bases respectively, with 27 bases between them. The CDR3 DNA follows: TGTGCCAGCAGTCCCGTTACTGGGGGCAGGGCCGGGGGAAACACTGAAGCTTTCTTT. This gives the protein CASSPVTGGRAGGNTEAFF.

The rearrangement links TRBV28 to TRBJ2-1, with D possibly matching TRBD2 (6 bases). CDR1 MDHEN and CDR2 SYDVKM come from the germline V gene. The length of the CDR3 is 14 residues. The V end lost 7 bases, the J end lost 3 bases, and 13 bases lay between the germline ends. CDR3 protein: CASTLGTYYNEQFF. Here the CDR3 DNA reads TGTGCCAGCACTCTCGGGACTTACTACAATGAGCAGTTCTTC.

This chain links TRBV6-4 with TRBJ2-2; TRBD2 matches 10 bases. Germline CDR1 and CDR2: MRHNA and SNTAGT. V lost 4 bases and J lost 3; bases outside the gene matches: 2. This CDR3 comprises 15 residues. As DNA, the CDR3 is TGTGCCAGCAGTGCGCTAGCGGGAGACACCGGGGAGCTGTTTTTT. Protein: CASSALAGDTGELFF.

The J gene is TRBJ2-3, the V gene TRBV5-4; 7 bases align to TRBD2. The germline CDR1 and CDR2 sequences are SGHNT and YYREEE (reference sequence). CDR3 length equals 18 residues. Trimming took 1 base from V and 0 from J; bases not matched to a gene: 11. The CDR3 DNA follows: TGTGCCAGCAGCTTGAGGGGCCTAGCGGACCCTAGCACAGATACGCAGTATTTT. Protein sequence: CASSLRGLADPSTDTQYF.

The J gene is TRBJ2-5, the V gene TRBV4-1, with D possibly being TRBD2 (6 bases). The J call may be in error: the DNA end matches TRBJ2-7 better. The V gene's germline CDR1 is MGHRA and CDR2 YSYEKL. The CDR3 is 17 residues long. This chain's CDR3 is CASSQVTLLGGAYEQYF. The CDR3 DNA sequence: TGCGCCAGCAGCCAAGTGACACTTCTGGGGGGAGCCTACGAGCAGTACTTC.

This clone showed up just a few times. The genes are TRBV19 and TRBJ1-2; 7 nucleotides agree with TRBD1. The CDR3 contains 13 residues. V dropped 7 bases and J dropped 2; count of bases not matched to a gene: 4. Germline V gives CDR1 LNHDA, CDR2 SQIVND (reference sequence). DNA for the CDR3: TGTGCCAGTACCGAGGGACAGAACTATGGCTACACCTTC. It translates to CASTEGQNYGYTF. The complete variable domain, with remaining parts taken from reference TRBV19 and TRBJ1-2, reads DGGITQSPKYLFRKEGQNVTLSCEQNLNHDAMYWYRQDPGQGLRLIYYSQIVNDFQKGDIAEGYSVSREKKESFPLTVTSAQKNPTAFYLCASTEGQNYGYTFGSGTRLTVV.

V gene TRBV21-1 combines with J gene TRBJ2-1; the table gives TRBD2 as D, unverified against the DNA. TRBV21-1 is noted as a pseudogene. CDR3 length: 18 residues. The CDR3 nucleotides are TGTGCCAGCAGCAACGGGACTAGCGGGAGTACGTATCCGAATGAGCAGTTCTTC. Translating it yields CASSNGTSGSTYPNEQFF.

With respect to this clone: This same CDR3 is encoded by further DNA sequences in the sample. This rearrangement joins TRBV5-1 to TRBJ1-3; no firm D call. Trimming cost V 0 bases and J 0 bases, with 10 bases left between them. CDR3 length: 16 amino acids. The V gene's germline CDR1 is SGHRS and CDR2 YFSETQ. In DNA, the CDR3 is TGCGCCAGCAGCTTGGGCTCCACAACCTCTGGAAACACCATATATTTT. As protein: CASSLGSTTSGNTIYF.

This chain uses TRBV18 with TRBJ1-1; D gene ambiguous. This CDR3 is built from 13 residues. The V gene lost 5 bases and the J gene lost 1 base, with 8 bases spanning the gap. Per the germline V gene, CDR1 is KGHSH and CDR2 is LQKENI. CDR3 loop: CASSSAENTEAFF. DNA for the CDR3: TGTGCCAGCTCATCAGCCGAGAACACTGAAGCTTTCTTT.

V and J are TRBV28 and TRBJ1-3, with 11 bases that match TRBD1. Trimming removed 7 bases from V and 2 bases from J; junction bases left unmatched: 4. Germline V lookup: CDR1 MDHEN, CDR2 SYDVKM. The CDR3 runs 15 residues. CDR3 residues: CASTTGQGAGNTIYF. Written as DNA, the CDR3 is TGTGCCAGCACTACGGGACAGGGGGCTGGAAACACCATATATTTT.

The chain links TRBV23-1 to TRBJ2-3; a weak D match, TRBD2 (5 bases). TRBV23-1 is sorted into the ORF group, with uncertain function. V lost 4 bases to trimming and J lost 2 bases, with 10 bases between them. This CDR3 region has 14 residues. The CDR3 loop is CASSLRGNTDTQYF. CDR3 bases: TGCGCCAGCAGTCTTCGGGGTAACACAGATACGCAGTATTTT.

V gene TRBV11-2 combines with J gene TRBJ2-3; D is ambiguous. The CDR3 extends over 13 amino acids. V lost 1 base, J lost 4 bases, and 6 bases lay in between. Germline assignment: CDR1 SGHAT and CDR2 FQNNGV. The CDR3 loop is CASSLGGADTQYF. CDR3 coding DNA: TGTGCCAGCAGCTTAGGTGGGGCAGATACGCAGTATTTT.

The J gene is TRBJ2-1, the V gene TRBV5-1; TRBD1 matches at 10 bases. Germline V gene sequence: CDR1 SGHRS, CDR2 YFSETQ. Trimming took 4 bases from V and 6 from J; bases not matched to a gene: 13. This CDR3 is 17 amino acids long. CDR3 sequence (DNA): TGCGCCAGCAGCAAGACCGGGACAGGGGTCGCGGGCAATGAGCAGTTCTTC. Translated, it gives CASSKTGTGVAGNEQFF.

This sequence joins TRBV2 and TRBJ2-6; TRBD1 might be the D (6 bases). V lost 8 bases, J lost 2 bases, and 7 bases lay in between. Germline V lookup: CDR1 SNHLY, CDR2 FYNNEI. The CDR3 loop spans 13 amino acids. The CDR3 DNA is TGTGCCAGCCACAGGGCTGGGGCCAACGTCCTGACTTTC. Translating it yields CASHRAGANVLTF.

The chain is built from TRBV7-2 and TRBJ2-6; the D gene is possibly TRBD1 (5 bases). V dropped 2 bases and J dropped 2 bases, with 10 bases sitting between them. The CDR3 contains 16 residues. Germline V gene sequence: CDR1 SGHTA, CDR2 FQGNSA. CDR3 in amino acids: CASSLFAGTGANVLTF. The CDR3 nucleotides read TGTGCCAGCAGCTTATTTGCAGGGACTGGGGCCAACGTCCTGACTTTC. The variable domain in full, completed from reference TRBV7-2 and TRBJ2-6, reads GAGVSQSPSNKVTEKGKDVELRCDPISGHTALYWYRQSLGQGLEFLIYFQGNSAPDKSGLPSDRFSAERTGGSVSTLTIQRTQQEDSAVYLCASSLFAGTGANVLTFGAGSRLTVL.